These 20 T cell receptor beta chains were sequenced from one sample in a study of T cells in Graves' hyperthyroidism and ophthalmopathy. Authors of the study amplified TCR beta CDR3 regions from RNA transcripts. First-round RT-PCR with HTBI primers amplified the TCR CDR3 region. MiXCR, run by TCRdb on the multiplex PCR reads, gives a single entry per CDR3 protein. The data contain a few hundred thousand distinct CDR3 sequences, more than 15% of them seen just once; the ten biggest clones take up approximately 18%. What was sequenced was blood. These receptors were obtained from a woman younger than 30 with Graves' ophthalmopathy.

This clonotype was detected many times. The chain links TRBV20-1 to TRBJ2-3; possible D gene TRBD1, 6 bases. Per germline, CDR1 DFQATT and CDR2 SNEGSKA (reference sequence). V lost 6 bases and J 1 base, leaving 14 bases between the germline ends. This CDR3 is built from 14 residues. CDR3: CSAPPRGGTDTQYF. The CDR3 region has the DNA TGCAGTGCCCCCCCCAGGGGTGGCACAGATACGCAGTATTTT.

This clonotype was picked up many times. J is TRBJ2-5 and V is TRBV7-9, with D uncertain. V gave up 3 bases and J gave up 4 bases, with 9 bases separating them. The germline V gene has CDR1 SEHNR and CDR2 FQNEAQ (reference sequence). This CDR3 region has 13 residues. The CDR3 sequence: CASSFLERETQYF. CDR3 sequence (DNA): TGTGCCAGCAGCTTTCTGGAGCGAGAGACCCAGTACTTC. Full variable domain (rest looked up from reference TRBV7-9 and TRBJ2-5): DTGVSQNPRHKITKRGQNVTFRCDPISEHNRLYWYRQTLGQGPEFLTYFQNEAQLEKSRLLSDRFSAERPKGSFSTLEIQRTEQGDSAMYLCASSFLERETQYFGPGTRLLVL.

This clonotype was detected many times. The chain links TRBV6-5 to TRBJ2-7; TRBD1 or TRBD2 may be the D gene (5 bases each). CDR3 length: 13 residues. V was pared by 0 bases and J by 6 bases, with 9 bases between. The V gene's germline CDR1 is MNHEY and CDR2 SVGAGI. CDR3 sequence reads: CASSYSMGTEQYF. In DNA form, the CDR3 reads TGTGCCAGCAGTTACTCCATGGGGACCGAGCAGTACTTC.

This clonotype has a handful of counts. The rearrangement uses TRBV29-1 and TRBJ2-7, with TRBD2 matching over 9 bases. CDR1 is SQVTM, CDR2 ANQGSEA, per germline. The CDR3 totals 12 residues. The trim removed 4 bases at V and 6 bases at J, leaving 4 bases unmatched. The CDR3 here is CSVVAGVGEQYF. CDR3 nucleotide sequence: TGCAGCGTTGTAGCGGGAGTTGGCGAGCAGTACTTC.

This clonotype was seen a handful of times. CDR3 DNA sequence: TGTGCCATCAGTGGGTCGTCGGGCAGGCAAGAGACCCAGTACTTC. This codes for CAISGSSGRQETQYF. The chain combines TRBV10-3 with TRBJ2-5; no firm D call. With 4 bases removed from V and 2 bases from J, the gap between germline ends came to 14 bases. The CDR3 runs to 15 residues. The germline V gene encodes CDR1 ENHRY and CDR2 SYGVKD.

This clonotype was recorded at least ten times. The chain has TRBV20-1 and TRBJ1-1, with a tentative D call TRBD1 (5 bases). The CDR3 totals 14 residues. Looked up from germline, CDR1 is DFQATT and CDR2 is SNEGSKA (reference sequence). V lost 3 bases to trimming and J lost 1 base, with 12 bases between them. As DNA, the CDR3 is TGCAGTGCTAGTAAAGGGGCTCGGAACACTGAAGCTTTCTTT. Translation gives CSASKGARNTEAFF.

The V and J genes are TRBV19 and TRBJ2-1, with no clear D. The CDR3 extends over 12 amino acids. The germline CDR1 and CDR2 sequences are LNHDA and SQIVND (reference sequence). V was trimmed by 5 bases and J by 5 bases, leaving 7 bases between them. The CDR3 DNA reads as TGTGCCAGTAGTTTCCCCAACAATGAGCAGTTCTTC. Residues: CASSFPNNEQFF.

This clonotype appeared many times. This chain uses TRBV30 with TRBJ1-2; D not certain. The germline gives CDR1 GTSNPN, CDR2 SVGIG (reference sequence). The CDR3 totals 13 residues. Trimming left V 1 base short and J 4 bases short, with 10 bases between. In nucleotides, the CDR3 is TGTGCCTGGAGTGATTCGGGGATCTATGGCTACACCTTC. This encodes CAWSDSGIYGYTF.

Points on this clonotype: This may be a read error: a much more frequent sequence differs by one nucleotide. The CDR3 nucleotides are TGTGCCAGCAGCTTAACTAGAGGGGGCCTCAAACAAGAGACCCAGTACTTC. This sequence encodes CASSLTRGGLKQETQYF. The chain combines TRBV7-2 with TRBJ2-5; 7 positions match TRBD1. The V and J ends lost 2 bases and 2 bases, in that order; junction bases with no gene match: 11. This CDR3 has 17 amino acids. CDR1 is SGHTA, CDR2 FQGNSA, per germline.

The chain couples TRBV7-9 to TRBJ2-5; D is undetermined. Germline V gene data show CDR1 as SEHNR and CDR2 as FQNEAQ (reference sequence). The V gene lost 1 base and the J gene lost 2 bases, with 8 bases spanning the gap. This CDR3 has 14 amino acids. CDR3 protein: CASSLEWGQETQYF. The CDR3 DNA follows: TGTGCCAGCAGCTTAGAATGGGGTCAAGAGACCCAGTACTTC. The full variable domain, completed using reference TRBV7-9 and TRBJ2-5, is DTGVSQNPRHKITKRGQNVTFRCDPISEHNRLYWYRQTLGQGPEFLTYFQNEAQLEKSRLLSDRFSAERPKGSFSTLEIQRTEQGDSAMYLCASSLEWGQETQYFGPGTRLLVL.

This clonotype appeared many times. The CDR3: CASSLEGRMTDTQYF. In DNA, the CDR3 is TGCGCCAGCAGCTTGGAAGGGAGAATGACAGATACGCAGTATTTT. The chain employs TRBV5-1 and TRBJ2-3; D is possibly TRBD2 (5 bases). The length of the CDR3 is 15 residues. Germline V gene sequence: CDR1 SGHRS, CDR2 YFSETQ. The V and J ends lost 0 bases and 3 bases respectively, with 11 bases between them.

The chain combines TRBV20-1 with TRBJ1-1; tentative D call: TRBD1 (5 bases). Trimming cost V 4 bases and J 3 bases, with 12 bases left between them. Per germline, CDR1 DFQATT and CDR2 SNEGSKA (reference sequence). The CDR3 has 13 residues. The CDR3 coding sequence is TGCAGTGCTACATCGGGGGTAGACACTGAAGCTTTCTTT. It translates to CSATSGVDTEAFF.

This clonotype was seen a few times. CDR3 bases: TGTGCCACCGCTCTAGCGGTATCCTACGAGCAGTACTTC. Translation gives CATALAVSYEQYF. The chain carries TRBV10-3 and TRBJ2-7; the match to TRBD2 covers 7 bases. Germline assignment: CDR1 ENHRY and CDR2 SYGVKD. V lost 10 bases and J lost 1; bases outside the gene matches: 7. The CDR3 spans 13 residues.

In this sample, this clonotype turned up a few times. The V and J genes are TRBV6-1 and TRBJ1-1; the D is unclear. This CDR3 spans 15 amino acids. Germline loops: CDR1 MNHNS, CDR2 SASEGT. Between the trimmed V and J ends, which lost 2 bases and 9 bases, there was a span of 19 bases. The CDR3 loop reads CASSESLGREEKAFF. CDR3 sequence (DNA): TGTGCCAGCAGTGAATCATTGGGGAGGGAGGAGAAAGCTTTCTTT.

This clonotype has a count of ten or more. The chain couples TRBV20-1 to TRBJ2-1; TRBD2 aligns across 7 bases. Germline V gene data show CDR1 as DFQATT and CDR2 as SNEGSKA (reference sequence). This CDR3 is 15 amino acids long. The junction had 8 bases not matched to a gene; V was cut back by 1 base and J by 5 bases. The CDR3 spells CSARVAGDDNNEQFF. DNA for the CDR3: TGCAGTGCTAGAGTGGCGGGGGACGACAACAATGAGCAGTTCTTC.

This clonotype was picked up many times. This chain connects TRBV27 to TRBJ2-3; 8 bases are a match to TRBD1. Germline V gives CDR1 MNHEY, CDR2 SMNVEV (reference sequence). The CDR3 covers 16 residues. V lost 5 bases and J lost 2; bases outside the gene matches: 9. The CDR3 sequence: CASSHDRGPLTDTQYF. CDR3 coding DNA: TGTGCCAGCAGTCATGACAGGGGACCCCTCACAGATACGCAGTATTTT.

In this sample, this clonotype turned up many times. J is TRBJ1-1 and V is TRBV2, with D uncertain. This CDR3 contains 14 residues. Trimming cost V 3 bases and J 1 base, with 9 bases left between them. Germline CDR1 reads SNHLY; CDR2 reads FYNNEI. CDR3 in DNA: TGTGCCAGCAGTGACAAAAACAGGAACACTGAAGCTTTCTTT. It specifies CASSDKNRNTEAFF.

This clonotype was recorded many times. This chain uses TRBV30 with TRBJ2-5; perhaps TRBD2 as D (5 bases). There are 12 residues in the CDR3. V lost 0 bases, J lost 14 bases, and 16 bases lay in between. Germline V gene sequence: CDR1 GTSNPN, CDR2 SVGIG (reference sequence). The DNA for the CDR3 is TGTGCCTGGAGTGTAAATGGGGAGAGGGAATACTTC. It codes for CAWSVNGEREYF.

There are many counts of this clonotype. The V and J genes are TRBV7-8 and TRBJ2-1; D unresolved. Deletions cut 5 bases from V and 8 bases from J, with 10 bases between. Germline V gene sequence: CDR1 SGHVS, CDR2 FQNEAQ. CDR3 length: 12 amino acids. The CDR3 nucleotides are TGTGCCAGCAGCCTAAGACCGGATGAGCAGTTCTTC. As protein: CASSLRPDEQFF. The full variable domain, in which reference TRBV7-8 and TRBJ2-1 provide the parts outside the CDR3, is GAGVSQSPRYKVAKRGQDVALRCDPISGHVSLFWYQQALGQGPEFLTYFQNEAQLDKSGLPSDRFFAERPEGSVSTLKIQRTQQEDSAVYLCASSLRPDEQFFGPGTRLTVL.

This clonotype was seen repeatedly, ten times or more. The chain combines TRBV7-2 with TRBJ2-5; no definite D call. The ends were cut back, 1 base at V and 2 bases at J, with 8 bases in the middle. Germline values: CDR1 SGHTA, CDR2 FQGNSA. The CDR3 is 14 residues long. DNA for the CDR3: TGTGCCAGCAGCTTAGTCGCTTCACAAGAGACCCAGTACTTC. It encodes CASSLVASQETQYF.